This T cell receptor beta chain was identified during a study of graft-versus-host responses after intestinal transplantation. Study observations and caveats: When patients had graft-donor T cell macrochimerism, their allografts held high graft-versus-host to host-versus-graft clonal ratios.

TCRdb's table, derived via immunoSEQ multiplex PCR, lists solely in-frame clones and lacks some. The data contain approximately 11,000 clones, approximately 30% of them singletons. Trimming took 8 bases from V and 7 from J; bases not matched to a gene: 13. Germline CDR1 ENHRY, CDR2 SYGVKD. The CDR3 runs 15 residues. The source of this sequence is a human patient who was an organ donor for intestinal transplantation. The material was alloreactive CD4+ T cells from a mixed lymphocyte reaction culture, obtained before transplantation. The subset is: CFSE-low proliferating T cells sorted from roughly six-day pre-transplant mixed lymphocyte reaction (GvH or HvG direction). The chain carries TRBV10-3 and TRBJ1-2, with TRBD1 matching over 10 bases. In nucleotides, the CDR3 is TGTGCCATCGCGTACCGGGGACAGGGGCAAGGTGGCTACACCTTC. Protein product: CAIAYRGQGQGGYTF.